The 31 T cell receptor beta chains reported below all come from one sample, sequenced in a study of blood T cell repertoires in COVID-19. Profiling relied on immunoSEQ multiplex PCR, and the TCRdb table lists in-frame clones only, not all of them. The table records roughly 120,000 clones, over 75% of them present only once. The sequenced material came from peripheral blood. The receptors derive from an elderly woman with active or convalescent COVID-19.

The rearrangement links TRBV18 to TRBJ2-6; 7 nucleotides line up with TRBD1. The CDR3 sequence is 17 residues long. Per the germline V gene, CDR1 is KGHSH and CDR2 is LQKENI. V was pared by 4 bases and J by 3 bases, with 9 bases of the junction left unmatched. The CDR3 DNA is TGTGCCAGCTCACACTCGACAGGGCAGGTTGGGGCCAACGTCCTGACTTTC. Translation: CASSHSTGQVGANVLTF.

The rearrangement uses TRBV7-3 and TRBJ2-1; possible D gene TRBD2, 5 bases. V was pared by 1 base and J by 4 bases, with 11 bases between. CDR3 length: 15 amino acids. Germline loops: CDR1 SGHTA, CDR2 FQGTGA. The CDR3 loop is CASSLIFSEYNEQFF. As DNA, the CDR3 is TGTGCCAGCAGCTTAATTTTTAGCGAGTACAATGAGCAGTTCTTC.

The gene calls are TRBV18 and TRBJ2-2, with D maybe TRBD1 (7 bases). Germline lookup yields CDR1 KGHSH and CDR2 LQKENI. The CDR3 has 14 amino acids. V lost 4 bases and J 4 bases, leaving 10 bases between the germline ends. The CDR3 DNA sequence: TGTGCCAGCTCACGCGGGACAGTCACCGGGGAGCTGTTTTTT. Translating gives CASSRGTVTGELFF.

The chain has TRBV25-1 and TRBJ2-1; 8 nucleotides line up with TRBD2. The V gene's germline CDR1 is MGHDK and CDR2 SYGVNS. Germline trimming cut 5 bases from V and 2 bases from J; bases unmatched to any gene: 5. The CDR3 is made up of 15 amino acids. Here the CDR3 reads CASSSPSGPYNEQFF. The CDR3 region has the DNA TGTGCCAGCAGTTCCCCTAGCGGGCCCTACAATGAGCAGTTCTTC.

The chain combines TRBV6-4 with TRBJ1-2; 7 nucleotides match TRBD1. The CDR3 is made up of 13 amino acids. Germline V CDR1 and CDR2: MRHNA, SNTAGT. V lost 5 bases and J lost 3; bases outside the gene matches: 3. CDR3 residues: CASSPTGDYGYTF. The CDR3 DNA is TGTGCCAGCAGTCCTACAGGGGACTATGGCTACACCTTC.

This clone came up a few times. This sequence joins TRBV4-1 and TRBJ2-1, with D possibly TRBD2 on 6 matching bases. The V end was cut by 4 bases, the J end by 0 bases, with 16 bases between. The CDR3 sequence is 17 residues long. Germline loops: CDR1 MGHRA, CDR2 YSYEKL. CDR3 nucleotide sequence: TGCGCCAGCAGCCCCAGCGGGTTTCTCAGCTCCTACAATGAGCAGTTCTTC. Translated, it gives CASSPSGFLSSYNEQFF.

The rearrangement joins TRBV3-1 (or the pseudogene TRBV3-2) to TRBJ1-5, with D tentatively TRBD1 (5 bases). Germline V CDR1 and CDR2: LGHDT, YNNKEL (reference sequence). V dropped 0 bases and J dropped 9 bases, with 12 bases sitting between them. This CDR3 has 14 residues. DNA for the CDR3: TGTGCCAGCAGCCAAGAAATCGGGGGTACGCCCCAGCATTTT. Amino acid sequence: CASSQEIGGTPQHF.

This sequence joins TRBV4-3 and TRBJ1-5; no definite D call. Trimming shortened V by 0 bases and J by 7 bases, and 7 bases separated the two germline ends. Per germline, CDR1 LGHNA and CDR2 YSLEER. The length of the CDR3 is 13 residues. The DNA for the CDR3 is TGCGCCAGCAGCCAAGATGGAGTCCAGCCCCAGCATTTT. The encoded protein is CASSQDGVQPQHF.

The chain couples TRBV6-5 to TRBJ2-1; the match to TRBD2 covers 12 bases. This CDR3 is built from 15 residues. Germline loops: CDR1 MNHEY, CDR2 SVGAGI. Trimming took 2 bases from V and 10 from J; bases not matched to a gene: 6. The CDR3 sequence is CASSYRLAGAKEQFF. As DNA, the CDR3 is TGTGCCAGCAGTTACCGACTAGCGGGAGCTAAGGAGCAGTTCTTC.

This chain connects TRBV18 to TRBJ2-7, with 13 bases fitting TRBD2. Trimming took 3 bases from V and 3 from J; bases not matched to a gene: 2. This CDR3 has 15 amino acids. Germline V gives CDR1 KGHSH, CDR2 LQKENI. CDR3 sequence: CASSPGLAGFYEQYF. The CDR3 DNA reads as TGTGCCAGCTCACCGGGACTAGCGGGGTTCTACGAGCAGTACTTC.

This clone was counted a single time. The J gene is TRBJ2-3, the V gene TRBV5-1; 7 bases map to TRBD2. This CDR3 comprises 15 residues. Germline lookup yields CDR1 SGHRS and CDR2 YFSETQ. The V segment lost 0 bases and the J segment 4 bases; nucleotides outside the gene matches: 5. CDR3 residues: CASSLGLATADTQYF. As DNA, the CDR3 is TGCGCCAGCAGCTTGGGACTAGCCACCGCAGATACGCAGTATTTT.

V usage is TRBV11-2 and J usage is TRBJ2-1, with 8 bases identical to TRBD2. The CDR3 loop spans 15 amino acids. Trimming at V came to 3 bases and at J to 7 bases, leaving 8 bases not matched to a gene. Per the germline V gene, CDR1 is SGHAT and CDR2 is FQNNGV. For the CDR3, the DNA is TGTGCCAGCAGCTTTCGGGGCGGGGGGCGGAATGAGCAGTTCTTC. Protein: CASSFRGGGRNEQFF.

J is TRBJ2-1 and V is TRBV7-3; 8 positions match TRBD2. The CDR3 loop spans 15 amino acids. Trimming at V came to 5 bases and at J to 2 bases, leaving 5 bases not matched to a gene. Germline V gene sequence: CDR1 SGHTA, CDR2 FQGTGA. CDR3 protein: CASSPTSGPYNEQFF. DNA of the CDR3: TGTGCCAGCAGCCCTACTAGCGGTCCCTACAATGAGCAGTTCTTC.

Only a few counts were recorded for this clone. This chain uses TRBV7-3 with TRBJ2-2; 8 nucleotides align to TRBD1. Germline values: CDR1 SGHTA, CDR2 FQGTGA. The CDR3 runs to 15 residues. Losses at the gene ends were 5 bases for V and 6 bases for J; bases not matched to a gene: 8. The CDR3 protein is CASSQDRDGSGELFF. The CDR3 bases are TGTGCCAGCAGCCAGGACAGGGACGGGTCCGGGGAGCTGTTTTTT.

J is TRBJ1-1 and V is TRBV5-1; TRBD1 agrees at 8 bases. This CDR3 region has 14 residues. V lost 1 base, J lost 10 bases, and 9 bases stayed unmatched. Germline values: CDR1 SGHRS, CDR2 YFSETQ. In DNA, the CDR3 is TGCGCCAGCAGCTTGAGCGGGACCGGGACAGGAGCTTTCTTT. It is translated as CASSLSGTGTGAFF.

The chain combines TRBV21-1 with TRBJ1-1; TRBD1, as called in the table, went unchecked against the DNA. TRBV21-1 is a recognized pseudogene. The CDR3 contains 15 residues. This chain's CDR3 is CASSKVGQADTEAFF. CDR3 nucleotide sequence: TGTGCCAGCAGCAAAGTCGGACAGGCCGACACTGAAGCTTTCTTT.

The chain recombines TRBV5-1 with TRBJ2-1; 9 bases line up with TRBD2. The CDR3 totals 17 residues. Germline values: CDR1 SGHRS, CDR2 YFSETQ. V dropped 3 bases and J dropped 6; count of bases not matched to a gene: 13. The CDR3: CASSSPPGTSYFNEQFF. CDR3 coding DNA: TGCGCCAGCAGCTCCCCCCCCGGGACTAGCTATTTCAATGAGCAGTTCTTC.

This clone has just one count. The rearrangement uses TRBV3-1 (or the pseudogene TRBV3-2) and TRBJ2-1, with TRBD2 matching over 9 bases. CDR1 and CDR2 (germline): LGHDT, YNNKEL (reference sequence). The CDR3 length is 15 residues. The J segment lost 7 bases and the V segment lost 1 base, leaving 5 bases of the junction unmatched. CDR3 region: CASSQGGRARNEQFF. Here the CDR3 DNA reads TGTGCCAGCAGCCAAGGCGGGAGGGCCCGGAATGAGCAGTTCTTC.

The chain couples TRBV5-4 to TRBJ2-5, with a weak D call TRBD2 (6 bases). Germline values: CDR1 SGHNT, CDR2 YYREEE (reference sequence). V was cut by 4 bases and J by 2 bases, with 12 bases left in between. CDR3 length equals 14 residues. This CDR3 is CASSAGTLQETQYF. DNA for the CDR3: TGTGCCAGCAGCGCCGGGACTCTTCAAGAGACCCAGTACTTC.

This chain links TRBV7-9 with TRBJ2-1; 10 bases agree with TRBD1. This CDR3 region has 14 residues. Germline CDR1 reads SEHNR; CDR2 reads FQNEAQ (reference sequence). After removal of 7 bases from V and 10 bases from J, the junction contained 10 bases not matched to a gene. CDR3 sequence: CASIPGQGPLEQFF. The CDR3 region has the DNA TGTGCCAGCATACCGGGACAGGGGCCCCTGGAGCAGTTCTTC.

In regard to this clone: The junction and the germline gene differ at one end; a read error may be behind it. The rearrangement joins TRBV28 to TRBJ2-1; D is possibly TRBD1 (6 bases). This CDR3 comprises 17 residues. CDR1 is MDHEN, CDR2 SYDVKM, per germline. In nucleotides, the CDR3 is TGTGCCAGCAGTTTATCTAGAACAGGGTTTTCCTTCAATGAGCAGTTCTTC. Translating it yields CASSLSRTGFSFNEQFF.

The chain couples TRBV11-2 to TRBJ2-3; D perhaps matches TRBD2 (6 bases). V was shortened by 5 bases and J by 3 bases, with 18 bases between the two germline ends. CDR1 and CDR2 (germline): SGHAT, FQNNGV. The CDR3 loop spans 16 amino acids. CDR3 sequence (DNA): TGTGCCAGCAGCCCCCGGGCCCGGGACTCTACAGATACGCAGTATTTT. It codes for CASSPRARDSTDTQYF.

This sequence joins TRBV19 and TRBJ2-1; D remains ambiguous. Trimming cost V 2 bases and J 0 bases, with 5 bases left between them. CDR3 length equals 14 residues. Germline CDR1 LNHDA, CDR2 SQIVND (reference sequence). In DNA, the CDR3 is TGTGCCAGTAGTATAATGAGCTCCTACAATGAGCAGTTCTTC. It translates to CASSIMSSYNEQFF. Supplemented by reference TRBV19 and TRBJ2-1, the full variable domain reads DGGITQSPKYLFRKEGQNVTLSCEQNLNHDAMYWYRQDPGQGLRLIYYSQIVNDFQKGDIAEGYSVSREKKESFPLTVTSAQKNPTAFYLCASSIMSSYNEQFFGPGTRLTVL.

This sequence joins TRBV19 and TRBJ2-7; the D gene is possibly TRBD1 (6 bases). The germline V gene encodes CDR1 LNHDA and CDR2 SQIVND (reference sequence). Trimming removed 4 bases at V and 6 bases at J, with 22 bases between. The CDR3 spans 16 residues. The DNA for the CDR3 is TGTGCCAGTAGTAGCAAACAGGGTTTAAGGGTCAGCGAGCAGTACTTC. Translated: CASSSKQGLRVSEQYF.

The chain is built from TRBV5-3 and TRBJ2-7; D ambiguous. TRBV5-3 belongs to the ORF category, with a function that is uncertain. The CDR3 is made up of 13 amino acids. V shed 2 bases and J shed 3 bases, with 9 bases lying between them. CDR3 sequence (DNA): TGTGCCAGAAGCTTTGGCAGGATCTACGAGCAGTACTTC. Its protein is CARSFGRIYEQYF.

The chain carries TRBV5-1 and TRBJ2-7; no clear D gene. The ends were cut back, 0 bases at V and 10 bases at J, with 14 bases in the middle. Germline V gene lookup returns CDR1 SGHRS and CDR2 YFSETQ. This CDR3 is built from 13 residues. Written as DNA, the CDR3 is TGCGCCAGCAGCTTGGAGTCCCGGCGGCAACAGTACTTC. Translation gives CASSLESRRQQYF. Full variable domain (outside the CDR3, taken from reference TRBV5-1 and TRBJ2-7): KAGVTQTPRYLIKTRGQQVTLSCSPISGHRSVSWYQQTPGQGLQFLFEYFSETQRNKGNFPGRFSGRQFSNSRSEMNVSTLELGDSALYLCASSLESRRQQYFGPGTRLTVT.

This clone came up once. This rearrangement joins TRBV5-6 to TRBJ1-5; the match to TRBD1 covers 7 bases. There are 18 residues in the CDR3. Germline V CDR1 and CDR2: SGHDT, YYEEEE. Unmatched junction bases numbered 15, after V lost 5 bases and J lost 1 base. The CDR3 reads CASSPLDRVTMSNQPQHF. The DNA for the CDR3 is TGTGCCAGCAGTCCTCTCGACAGGGTTACCATGAGCAATCAGCCCCAGCATTTT.

The chain employs TRBV5-4 and TRBJ2-7; 8 bases agree with TRBD1. Germline CDR1 reads SGHNT; CDR2 reads YYREEE (reference sequence). The CDR3 is 15 amino acids. The V gene end was trimmed by 1 base and the J gene end by 3 bases; junction bases not matched to a gene: 6. The chain's CDR3 is CASSLKKQGGYEQYF. In DNA form, the CDR3 reads TGTGCCAGCAGCTTGAAAAAACAGGGGGGCTACGAGCAGTACTTC. The full variable domain, completed using reference TRBV5-4 and TRBJ2-7, is ETGVTQSPTHLIKTRGQQVTLRCSSQSGHNTVSWYQQALGQGPQFIFQYYREEENGRGNFPPRFSGLQFPNYSSELNVNALELDDSALYLCASSLKKQGGYEQYFGPGTRLTVT.

V and J are TRBV28 and TRBJ2-1; 9 nucleotides match TRBD2. The CDR3 is 16 amino acids. Trimming took 8 bases from V and 0 from J; bases not matched to a gene: 8. The germline V gene has CDR1 MDHEN and CDR2 SYDVKM. CDR3: CASFGGRAFSYNEQFF. As DNA, the CDR3 is TGTGCCAGCTTCGGCGGGAGGGCCTTCTCCTACAATGAGCAGTTCTTC. The full variable domain, with the rest looked up from reference TRBV28 and TRBJ2-1, is DVKVTQSSRYLVKRTGEKVFLECVQDMDHENMFWYRQDPGLGLRLIYFSYDVKMKEKGDIPEGYSVSREKKERFSLILESASTNQTSMYLCASFGGRAFSYNEQFFGPGTRLTVL.

The rearrangement joins TRBV18 to TRBJ1-3, with D perhaps TRBD1 (5 bases). Germline V gene sequence: CDR1 KGHSH, CDR2 LQKENI. V was clipped by 0 bases and J by 2 bases, with 8 bases between them. The length of the CDR3 is 15 residues. CDR3 DNA sequence: TGTGCCAGCTCACCACCTCGGGGGGCTGGAAACACCATATATTTT. Translating it yields CASSPPRGAGNTIYF.

J is TRBJ2-7 and V is TRBV7-2, with TRBD1 matching 10 bases. Looked up from germline, CDR1 is SGHTA and CDR2 is FQGNSA. This CDR3 region has 15 residues. Germline trimming cut 2 bases from V and 4 bases from J; bases unmatched to any gene: 5. CDR3 in DNA: TGTGCCAGCAGCTTATTCGGGACAGGGGTGTACGAGCAGTACTTC. Protein sequence: CASSLFGTGVYEQYF.